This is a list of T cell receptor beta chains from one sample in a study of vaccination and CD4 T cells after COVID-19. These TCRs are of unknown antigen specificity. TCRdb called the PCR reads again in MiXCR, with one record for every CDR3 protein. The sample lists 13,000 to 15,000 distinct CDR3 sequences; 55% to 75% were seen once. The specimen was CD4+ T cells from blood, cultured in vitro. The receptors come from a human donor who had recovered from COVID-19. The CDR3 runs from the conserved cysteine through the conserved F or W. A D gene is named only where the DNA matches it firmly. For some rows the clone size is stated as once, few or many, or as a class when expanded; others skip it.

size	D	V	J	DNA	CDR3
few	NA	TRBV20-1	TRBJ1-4	TGCAGTAACAGGGAATACGGCTCTGAAAAACTGTTTTTT	CSNREYGSEKLFF
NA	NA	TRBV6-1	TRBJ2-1	TGTGCCAGCAGCCTGACAGACTACAATGAGCAGTTCTTC	CASSLTDYNEQFF
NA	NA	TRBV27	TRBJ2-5	TGTGCCAGCATTGGTACAAGGTGGCAAAGGGGAGAGACCCAGTACTTC	CASIGTRWQRGETQYF
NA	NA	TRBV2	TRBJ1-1	TGTGCCAGCAGTGTGTCGGGCGTTGAAGCTTTCTTT	CASSVSGVEAFF
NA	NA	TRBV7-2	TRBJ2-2	TGTGCCAGCAGCTTGCTCACCGGGGAGCTGTTTTTT	CASSLLTGELFF
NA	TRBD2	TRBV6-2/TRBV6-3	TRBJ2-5	TGTGCCAGCAGTTACTCCGGGAGGTCGGGCCAGTACTTC	CASSYSGRSGQYF
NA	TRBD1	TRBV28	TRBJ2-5	TGTGCCAGCAGCTCTATTTACCGGGACAGGGGGCATGAGACCCAGTACTTC	CASSSIYRDRGHETQYF
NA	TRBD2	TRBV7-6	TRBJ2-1	TGTGCCAGCAGCCTGACTAGCGCTTCTAATGAGCAGTTCTTC	CASSLTSASNEQFF
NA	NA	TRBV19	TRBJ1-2	TGTGCCAGTAGTCGTGGGGGACAAGGGACCATGGGCTACACCTTC	CASSRGGQGTMGYTF
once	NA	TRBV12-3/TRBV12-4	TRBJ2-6	TGTGCCAGCAGTCATGGTGGCTCTGGGGCCAACGTCCTGACTTTC	CASSHGGSGANVLTF
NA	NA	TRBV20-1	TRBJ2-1	TGCAGTGCTAGTGGTCTCCAGGCGCCGAGCTCCTACAATGAGCAGTTCTTC	CSASGLQAPSSYNEQFF
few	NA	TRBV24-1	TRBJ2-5	TGTGCCACCAGTGATTTGCCGGGCCCCGGGACCCAGTACTTC	CATSDLPGPGTQYF
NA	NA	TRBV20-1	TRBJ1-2	TGCAGTGCGAGGGCGGGGAGCTATGGCTACACCTTC	CSARAGSYGYTF
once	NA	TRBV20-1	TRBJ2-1	TGCAGTGCTAGAGATGGGACCTACAATGAGCAGTTCTTC	CSARDGTYNEQFF
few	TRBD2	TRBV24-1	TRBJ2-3	TGTGCCACCAGTAAGGCGGGAGTGGGGACAGATACGCAGTATTTT	CATSKAGVGTDTQYF
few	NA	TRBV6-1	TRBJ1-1	TGTGCCAGCAGCCTAAGACGGGGGCTGGGATCAGACACTGAAGCTTTCTTT	CASSLRRGLGSDTEAFF
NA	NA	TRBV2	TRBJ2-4	TGTGCCAGCAGCCCTACTCCTTTACTTGCCAAAAACATTCAGTACTTC	CASSPTPLLAKNIQYF
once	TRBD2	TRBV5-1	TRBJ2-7	TGCGCCAGCAGCTCCTCGGGCGGGAGAGGTTACGAGCAGTACTTC	CASSSSGGRGYEQYF
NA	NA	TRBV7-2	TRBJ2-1	TGTGCCAGCACACCACCCTCCTCCTACAATGAGCAGTTCTTC	CASTPPSSYNEQFF
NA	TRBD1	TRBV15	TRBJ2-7	TGTGCCACCAGCAGTACCCCGGGACAGGGAGACGAGTACTTC	CATSSTPGQGDEYF
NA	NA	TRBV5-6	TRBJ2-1	TGTGCCAGCAGCCCAGACTGGGGCAATGAGCAGTTCTTC	CASSPDWGNEQFF
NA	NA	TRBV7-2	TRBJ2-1	TGTGCCAGCAGCTTAGGGTGGGTAAATGAGCAGTTCTTC	CASSLGWVNEQFF
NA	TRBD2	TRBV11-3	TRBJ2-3	TGTGCCAGCAGCTCAAGGACTAGCGCGGCAGATACGCAGTATTTT	CASSSRTSAADTQYF
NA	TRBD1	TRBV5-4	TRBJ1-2	TGTGCCAGCAGCTTGAAGACAGGGTTGTTGGGAGGCTACACCTTC	CASSLKTGLLGGYTF
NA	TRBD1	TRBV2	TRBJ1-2	TGTGCCAGCAGTGCTGGACAGGGGGCGCTTGGCTACACCTTC	CASSAGQGALGYTF
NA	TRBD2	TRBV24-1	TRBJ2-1	TGTGCCACCAGTGCCCAGACTAGCGGGGTCTCCTACAATGAGCAGTTCTTC	CATSAQTSGVSYNEQFF
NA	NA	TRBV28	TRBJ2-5	TGTGCCAGCAGCCCCCAACTGCGGGCCCCCTCCGGGTACTTC	CASSPQLRAPSGYF
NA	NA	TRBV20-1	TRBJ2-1	TGCAGTGCTACCGACAGCGGAGCGAGAAACAATGAGCAGTTCTTC	CSATDSGARNNEQFF
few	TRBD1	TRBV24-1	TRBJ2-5	TGTGCCACCAGTGATTACACAGGGGCCCAAGAGACCCAGTACTTC	CATSDYTGAQETQYF
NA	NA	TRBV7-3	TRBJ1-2	TGTGCCAGCAGCCCAGGGGTAACTAACTATGGCTACACCTTC	CASSPGVTNYGYTF
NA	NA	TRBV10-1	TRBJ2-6	TGCGCCAGCAGTGAGGGGGGAGCTGGGGCCAACGTCCTGACTTTC	CASSEGGAGANVLTF
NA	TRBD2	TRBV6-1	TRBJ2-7	TGTGCCAGCAGATCTTCGGGACTACTCTCCTACGAGCAGTACTTC	CASRSSGLLSYEQYF
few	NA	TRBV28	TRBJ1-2	TGTGCCAGCCAGAAGACGGGACACTCTGGCTACACCTTC	CASQKTGHSGYTF
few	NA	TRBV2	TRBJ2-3	TGTGCCAGCAGCGCCGGGACCCCGAATACGCAGTATTTT	CASSAGTPNTQYF
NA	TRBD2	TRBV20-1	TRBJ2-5	TGCAGTGCTAGTACGGACGGCGGGAGGGAAGAGACCCAGTACTTC	CSASTDGGREETQYF
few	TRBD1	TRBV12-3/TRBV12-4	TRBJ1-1	TGTGCCAGCAACAGGGGGCCGAACACTGAAGCTTTCTTT	CASNRGPNTEAFF
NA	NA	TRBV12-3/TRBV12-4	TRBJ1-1	TGTGCCAGCAGTTTGGGGACGTTTGAAGCTTTCTTT	CASSLGTFEAFF
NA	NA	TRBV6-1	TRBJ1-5	TGTGCCAGCAGCGCACAGCTTTCTAGCAATCAGCCCCAGCATTTT	CASSAQLSSNQPQHF
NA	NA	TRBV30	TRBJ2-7	TGTGCCTGGAGTGCCTACTACGAGCAGTACTTC	CAWSAYYEQYF
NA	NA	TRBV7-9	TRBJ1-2	TGTGCCAGCAGCTTAGGGGATTGGTCGGGCTACACCTTC	CASSLGDWSGYTF
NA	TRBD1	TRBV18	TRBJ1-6	TGTGCCAGCTCTTGGACAGGGGGCGAGGATTCACCCCTCCACTTT	CASSWTGGEDSPLHF
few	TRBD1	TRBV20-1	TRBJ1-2	TGCAGTGCTAGAGCCCGGGACAGGGATGGCTACACCTTC	CSARARDRDGYTF
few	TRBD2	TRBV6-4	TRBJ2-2	TGTGCCAGCAGTGACGGCGGGAGGGACACCGGGGAGCTGTTTTTT	CASSDGGRDTGELFF
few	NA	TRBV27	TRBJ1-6	TGTGCCACCGGTGGCCGTCTGGACAGAGATAATTCACCCCTCCACTTT	CATGGRLDRDNSPLHF
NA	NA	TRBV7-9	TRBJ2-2	TGTGCCAGCAGCTTAACGGGAGCCGGGGAGCTGTTTTTT	CASSLTGAGELFF
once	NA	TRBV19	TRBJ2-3	TGTGCCAGTAGCCCGATAGTGGGAGGCGTCCCTAGCACAGATACGCAGTATTTT	CASSPIVGGVPSTDTQYF
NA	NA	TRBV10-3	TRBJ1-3	TGTGCCATCAGTGAGTCAACGAGTGACACCATATATTTT	CAISESTSDTIYF
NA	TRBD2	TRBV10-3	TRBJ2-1	TGTGCCATCAGCGGAATAAATGACGGGAGGGCCGGTGAGCAGTTCTTC	CAISGINDGRAGEQFF
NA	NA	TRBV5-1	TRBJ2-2	TGCGCCAGCAGGGACACCGGGGAGCTGTTTTTT	CASRDTGELFF
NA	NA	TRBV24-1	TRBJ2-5	TGTGCCACCAGTGAAGCTGGCGGCTTGAGAGAGACCCAGTACTTC	CATSEAGGLRETQYF
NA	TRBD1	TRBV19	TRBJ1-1	TGTGCCAGTAGAGGACAGGCCATCCTGAACACTGAAGCTTTCTTT	CASRGQAILNTEAFF
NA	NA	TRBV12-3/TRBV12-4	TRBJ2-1	TGTGCCAGCAGTTTAGAACGGGAGCGTCGTAATGAGCAGTTCTTC	CASSLERERRNEQFF
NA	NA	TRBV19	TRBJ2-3	TGTGCCAGTAGTGGCGACTCTACCCCATCTACAGATACGCAGTATTTT	CASSGDSTPSTDTQYF
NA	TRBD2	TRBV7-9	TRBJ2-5	TGTGCCAGCAGCTTACTACTCTCAGGACTAGCGGGAGCAACCCAGTACTTC	CASSLLLSGLAGATQYF
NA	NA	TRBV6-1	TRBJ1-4	TGTGCCAGCAGTGAAGGGAAACTGTTTTTT	CASSEGKLFF